The T cell receptor beta chain under discussion was sequenced for a study of CD8+CD57+ T cells in acquired aplastic anemia. Genomic DNA, serving as template, underwent TCR beta VDJ and CDR3 profiling. Each CDR3 protein gets one entry after TCRdb re-called the reads with MiXCR. The table includes around 79,000 distinct CDR3 sequences, just over 70% detected once. For sequencing, patients were chosen who had shown expansion of CD8+CD57+ cells by flow cytometry. Study-wide results and caveats: It was found that twenty-nine CD8+ CDR3 sequences were shared between patients and controls.

Worth noting for this clonotype: Its antigen is unidentified. An end of the junction differs from the germline gene, which may be a read error.

Sequencing was carried out using sorted CD4+, CD8+, or CD8+CD57+ T cells (not recorded which) from PBMCs. This sequence was found in a human donor with aplastic anemia.

CDR3 sequence (DNA): TGTGCCAGCAGTGACTCGAACGGGGGTCAAGAGACCCAGTACTTC. Amino acid sequence: CASSDSNGGQETQYF. The genes are TRBV10-2 and TRBJ2-5; perhaps TRBD2 as D (6 bases). The CDR3 has 15 amino acids. Germline lookup yields CDR1 WSHSY and CDR2 SAAADI.